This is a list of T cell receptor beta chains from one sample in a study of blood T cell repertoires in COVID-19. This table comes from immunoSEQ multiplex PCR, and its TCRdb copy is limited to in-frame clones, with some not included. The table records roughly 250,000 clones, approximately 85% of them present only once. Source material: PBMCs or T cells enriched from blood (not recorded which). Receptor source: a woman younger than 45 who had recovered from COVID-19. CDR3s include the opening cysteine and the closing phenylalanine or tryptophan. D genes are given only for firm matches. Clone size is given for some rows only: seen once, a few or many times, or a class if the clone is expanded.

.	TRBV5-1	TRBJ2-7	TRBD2	CASSTTGLAGGTISYEQYF	TGCGCCAGCAGCACCACGGGACTAGCGGGGGGCACGATTTCCTACGAGCAGTACTTC
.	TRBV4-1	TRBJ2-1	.	CASSTGDLKTFF	TGCGCCAGCAGCACGGGAGACCTGAAAACGTTCTTC
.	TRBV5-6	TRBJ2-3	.	CASSLESVGHSTDTQYF	TGTGCCAGCAGCTTGGAATCCGTCGGACATAGCACAGATACGCAGTATTTT
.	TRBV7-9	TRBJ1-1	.	CASSLGQLFEAFF	TGTGCCAGCAGCTTAGGACAGCTCTTTGAAGCTTTCTTT
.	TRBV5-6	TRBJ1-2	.	CASSLSKGPGKNYGYTF	TGTGCCAGCAGCTTGTCCAAAGGCCCCGGGAAAAACTATGGCTACACCTTC
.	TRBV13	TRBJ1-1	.	CASSLGPPRNTEAFF	TGTGCCAGCAGCTTAGGCCCTCCGCGGAACACTGAAGCTTTCTTT
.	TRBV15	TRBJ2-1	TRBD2	CATSRHHPKTSGGVNEQFF	TGTGCCACCAGCAGACATCACCCCAAGACTAGCGGGGGGGTCAATGAGCAGTTCTTC
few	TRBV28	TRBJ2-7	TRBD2	CASTRTSGGYEQYF	TGTGCCAGCACCCGGACTAGCGGGGGCTACGAGCAGTACTTC
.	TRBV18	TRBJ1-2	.	CASSESGGRSGYTF	TGTGCCAGCTCAGAATCCGGGGGGCGCAGTGGCTACACCTTC
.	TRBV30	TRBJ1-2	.	CAWSVTVYGYTF	TGTGCCTGGAGTGTAACAGTCTATGGCTACACCTTC
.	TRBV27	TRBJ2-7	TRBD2	CASRERERSYEQYF	TGTGCCAGCAGGGAGCGGGAGCGCTCCTACGAGCAGTACTTC
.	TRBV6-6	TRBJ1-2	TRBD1	CASSPIGQGSYGYTF	TGTGCCAGCAGCCCAATCGGACAGGGTTCCTATGGCTACACCTTC
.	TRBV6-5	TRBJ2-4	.	CASSYSSKIAKNIQYF	TGTGCCAGCAGTTACTCGAGTAAAATAGCCAAAAACATTCAGTACTTC
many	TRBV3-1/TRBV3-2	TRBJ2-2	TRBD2	CASRGEGTAGANTGELFF	TGTGCCAGCAGAGGGGAAGGAACAGCGGGAGCTAACACCGGGGAGCTGTTTTTT
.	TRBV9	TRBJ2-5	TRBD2	CASSVGGLAEETQYF	TGTGCCAGCAGCGTAGGAGGGCTAGCGGAAGAGACCCAGTACTTC
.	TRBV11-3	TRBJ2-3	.	CASSLVGVTDTQYF	TGTGCCAGCAGCTTAGTCGGGGTCACAGATACGCAGTATTTT
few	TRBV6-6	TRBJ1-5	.	CASSYGQYNQPQHF	TGTGCCAGCAGTTACGGGCAGTACAATCAGCCCCAGCATTTT
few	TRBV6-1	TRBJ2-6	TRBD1	CASSGTGGSGANVLTF	TGTGCCAGCAGTGGGACAGGGGGCTCTGGGGCCAACGTCCTGACTTTC
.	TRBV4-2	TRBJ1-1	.	CASSQDIMGNTEAFF	TGTGCCAGCAGCCAAGATATTATGGGCAACACTGAAGCTTTCTTT
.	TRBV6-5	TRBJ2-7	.	CASSYSVRGALSF	TGTGCCAGCAGTTACTCCGTCAGGGGGGCCCTTTCGTTT
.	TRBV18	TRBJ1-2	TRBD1	CASSRNRGQNNYGYTF	TGTGCCAGCTCGCGGAACAGGGGGCAAAATAACTATGGCTACACCTTC
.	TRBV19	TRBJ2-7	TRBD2	CASSMGGGYEQYF	TGTGCCAGTAGTATGGGCGGGGGTTACGAGCAGTACTTC
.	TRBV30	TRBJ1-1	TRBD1	CALTGKYAEAFF	TGTGCCTTGACAGGGAAGTACGCTGAAGCTTTCTTT
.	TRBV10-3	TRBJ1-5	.	CAISRDSNQPQHF	TGTGCCATCAGTAGAGATAGCAATCAGCCCCAGCATTTT
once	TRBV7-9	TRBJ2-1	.	CASSLGTKPYNEQFF	TGTGCCAGCAGCTTAGGGACTAAACCCTACAATGAGCAGTTCTTC
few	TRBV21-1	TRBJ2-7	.	CASSKMEGSTLAEEVYEQYF	TGTGCCAGCAGCAAAATGGAGGGGTCAACCCTAGCGGAGGAAGTCTACGAGCAGTACTTC
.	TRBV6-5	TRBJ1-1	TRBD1	CASSYSTGVTTEAFF	TGTGCCAGCAGTTACTCAACAGGGGTCACCACTGAAGCTTTCTTT
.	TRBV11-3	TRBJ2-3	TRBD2	CASSPSPGGITDTQYF	TGTGCCAGCAGCCCAAGTCCGGGGGGGATCACAGATACGCAGTATTTT
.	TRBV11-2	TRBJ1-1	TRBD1	CASSLGQGNTEAFF	TGTGCCAGCAGCTTGGGACAGGGGAACACTGAAGCTTTCTTT
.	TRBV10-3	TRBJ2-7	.	CAISPGQYEQYF	TGTGCCATCAGCCCCGGACAGTACGAGCAGTACTTC
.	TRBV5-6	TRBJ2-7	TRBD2	CASSLLDSGGLYEQYF	TGTGCCAGCAGCTTGCTCGATAGCGGGGGCCTCTACGAGCAGTACTTC
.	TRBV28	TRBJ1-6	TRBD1	CASSATGGGSPLHF	TGTGCCAGCAGTGCGACAGGGGGGGGTTCACCCCTCCACTTT
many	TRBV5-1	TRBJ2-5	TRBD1	CASSFRDRKETQYF	TGCGCCAGCAGCTTCCGGGACAGAAAAGAGACCCAGTACTTC
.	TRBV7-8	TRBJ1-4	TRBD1	CASSGGQGSREKLFF	TGTGCCAGCAGCGGTGGACAGGGGTCTAGGGAAAAACTGTTTTTT
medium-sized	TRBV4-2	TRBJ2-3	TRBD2	CASSQDKGELAGGPTDTQYF	TGTGCCAGCAGCCAAGATAAAGGAGAACTAGCGGGGGGGCCCACAGATACGCAGTATTTT
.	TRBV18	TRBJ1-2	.	CASSPDKNYGYTF	TGTGCCAGCTCACCAGACAAGAACTATGGCTACACCTTC
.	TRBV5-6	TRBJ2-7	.	CASSLQFYTYEQYF	TGTGCCAGCAGCTTACAGTTCTATACCTACGAGCAGTACTTC
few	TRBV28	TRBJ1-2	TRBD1	CASTDRGRGYGYTF	TGTGCCAGCACCGACAGGGGGCGAGGTTATGGCTACACCTTC
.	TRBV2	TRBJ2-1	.	CASSEALQIPGDSNDEQFF	TGTGCCAGCAGTGAAGCGCTTCAGATCCCAGGGGATTCCAACGATGAGCAGTTCTTC
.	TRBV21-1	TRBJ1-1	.	CASSKDGLGAPDRTEAFF	TGTGCCAGCAGCAAAGACGGGTTGGGAGCCCCAGATAGAACTGAAGCTTTCTTT
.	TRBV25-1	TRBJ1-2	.	CASSEAGGPYGYTF	TGTGCCAGCAGTGAGGCGGGGGGGCCATATGGCTACACCTTC
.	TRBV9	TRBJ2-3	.	CASSVEFLTRADTQYF	TGTGCCAGCAGCGTAGAGTTTCTTACCCGGGCAGATACGCAGTATTTT
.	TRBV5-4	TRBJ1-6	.	CASSLGASSYNSPLHF	TGTGCCAGCAGCTTGGGGGCCTCCTCCTATAATTCACCCCTCCACTTT
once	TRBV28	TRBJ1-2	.	CASSPYRYHGYTF	TGTGCCAGCAGTCCCTATCGATATCATGGCTACACCTTC
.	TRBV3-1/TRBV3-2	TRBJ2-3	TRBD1	CASSPGQGVLDTQYF	TGTGCCAGCAGCCCCGGACAGGGAGTTTTGGATACGCAGTATTTT
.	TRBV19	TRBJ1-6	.	CASSRTGRNSPLHF	TGTGCCAGTAGTCGCACAGGCCGCAATTCACCCCTCCACTTT